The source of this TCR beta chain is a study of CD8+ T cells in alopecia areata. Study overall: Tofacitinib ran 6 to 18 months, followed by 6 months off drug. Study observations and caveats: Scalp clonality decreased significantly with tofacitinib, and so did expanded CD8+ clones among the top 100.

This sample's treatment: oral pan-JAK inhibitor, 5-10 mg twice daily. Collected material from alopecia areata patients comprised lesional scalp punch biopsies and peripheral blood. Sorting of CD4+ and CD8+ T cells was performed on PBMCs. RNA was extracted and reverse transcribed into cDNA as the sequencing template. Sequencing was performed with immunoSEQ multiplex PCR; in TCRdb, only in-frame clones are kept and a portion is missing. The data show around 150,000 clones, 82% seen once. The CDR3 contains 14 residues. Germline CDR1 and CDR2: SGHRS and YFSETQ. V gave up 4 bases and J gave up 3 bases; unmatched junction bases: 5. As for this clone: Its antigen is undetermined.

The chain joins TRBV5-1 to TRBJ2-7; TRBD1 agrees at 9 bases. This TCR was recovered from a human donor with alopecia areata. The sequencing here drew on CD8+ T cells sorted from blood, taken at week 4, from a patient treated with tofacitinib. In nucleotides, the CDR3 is TGCGCCAGCAGCCCCGGGACAGGGAACTACGAGCAGTACTTC. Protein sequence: CASSPGTGNYEQYF.